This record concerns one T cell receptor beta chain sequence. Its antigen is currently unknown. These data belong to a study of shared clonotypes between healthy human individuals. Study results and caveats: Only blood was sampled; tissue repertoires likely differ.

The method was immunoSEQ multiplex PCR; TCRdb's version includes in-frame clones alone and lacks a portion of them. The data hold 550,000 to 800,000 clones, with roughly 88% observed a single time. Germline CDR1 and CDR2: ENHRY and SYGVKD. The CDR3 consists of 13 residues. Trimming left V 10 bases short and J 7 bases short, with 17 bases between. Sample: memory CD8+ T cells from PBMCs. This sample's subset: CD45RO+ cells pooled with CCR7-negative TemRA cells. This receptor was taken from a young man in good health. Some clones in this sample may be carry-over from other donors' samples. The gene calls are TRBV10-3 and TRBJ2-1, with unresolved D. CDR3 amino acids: CATRSVLENEQFF. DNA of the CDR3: TGTGCCACCAGAAGCGTTCTTGAGAATGAGCAGTTCTTC.